A selection of T cell receptor beta chains follows, all from one sample in a study of blood T cell repertoires in COVID-19. The method was immunoSEQ multiplex PCR; TCRdb's version includes in-frame clones alone and lacks a portion of them. The sample has around 250,000 clones; 70% to 85% are singletons. Source material: peripheral blood. These receptors originate from a woman of 80 years or more with acute or convalescent COVID-19. The CDR3 runs from the conserved cysteine through the conserved F or W. A D gene is named only where the DNA matches it firmly.

v_gene,d_gene,j_gene,CDR3aa
TRBV2,TRBD1,TRBJ1-4,CASRPGQSNEKLFF
TRBV12-5,TRBD2,TRBJ2-2,CASRPRAGAAGELFF
TRBV9,TRBD1,TRBJ2-2,CASSVVGTGLGTGELFF
TRBV2,TRBD2,TRBJ2-3,CASTKTSGSADTQYF
TRBV4-3,TRBD2,TRBJ2-1,CASSINPPGLAGGRNEQFF
TRBV20-1,TRBD2,TRBJ2-3,CSASSRLGLAGSSTDTQYF
TRBV18,TRBD1,TRBJ2-6,CASSPRDREGSGANVLTF
TRBV11-3,TRBD2,TRBJ2-1,CASSYGGVSYNEQFF
TRBV11-2,NA,TRBJ2-7,CASRHLGVASDEQYF
TRBV7-2,TRBD1,TRBJ1-2,CASRKDRASSSYGYTF
TRBV5-1,NA,TRBJ1-2,CASSLTPGYGYTF
TRBV3-1/TRBV3-2,NA,TRBJ1-2,CASSQGVGANGYTF
TRBV3-1/TRBV3-2,TRBD1,TRBJ2-1,CASSQDTGTGVNEQFF
TRBV4-1,NA,TRBJ1-2,CASSQGGDQGGYTF
TRBV5-4,TRBD2,TRBJ2-2,CASSATSGVTPGELFF
TRBV7-2,NA,TRBJ1-1,CASSLARLGGNTEAFF
TRBV6-5,TRBD1,TRBJ2-3,CAISDRVADTQYF
TRBV30,TRBD1,TRBJ2-7,CAWRDPGTGTYEQYF
TRBV19,NA,TRBJ1-3,CASSTDSSGNTIYF
TRBV6-6,TRBD2,TRBJ2-1,CASSLKASGRGGGYNEQFF
TRBV28,TRBD1,TRBJ2-5,CASRNRGQETQYF
TRBV28,TRBD2,TRBJ2-7,CASSVSGGRGYEQYF
TRBV4-2,TRBD1,TRBJ1-1,CASSHLAGQGYAEAFF
TRBV2,TRBD2,TRBJ2-7,CASRASGSSYEQYF
TRBV7-2,TRBD2,TRBJ2-7,CASSFEIAGRNTYEQYF
TRBV6-2/TRBV6-3,TRBD2,TRBJ2-2,CASSFRGRRGELFF
TRBV5-6,NA,TRBJ1-1,CASSFGDKTEAFF
TRBV11-1,TRBD2,TRBJ2-5,CASRFSGGPQETQYF
TRBV5-4,NA,TRBJ1-3,CASSLGGAGNTIYF
TRBV5-5,NA,TRBJ2-3,CASSLGSSTDTQYF
TRBV19,TRBD1,TRBJ1-5,CASSASLDRDNQPQHF
TRBV6-5,TRBD2,TRBJ2-7,CASRASGGLHYEQYF
TRBV27,NA,TRBJ2-7,CASSLTGLYEQYF
TRBV3-1/TRBV3-2,TRBD2,TRBJ2-3,CASSFGPRGTTDTQYF
TRBV7-9,TRBD2,TRBJ2-3,CASSPWGLAEGDTQYF
TRBV19,NA,TRBJ2-7,CASSPLDAGEQYF
TRBV6-5,NA,TRBJ1-1,CASSPLGGTEAFF
TRBV5-6,TRBD1,TRBJ2-7,CASVRTGTYEQYF
TRBV5-1,TRBD1,TRBJ1-1,CASSVDRENEAFF
TRBV7-2,TRBD1,TRBJ1-3,CASSSPGQGSGNTIYF